These 11 T cell receptor beta chains were all obtained from the same sample, sequenced in a study of neurological immune-mediated disorders. From the 5' RACE reads, TCRdb called clonotypes with MiXCR, one entry per CDR3 protein. The top ten clones hold roughly 1.7% of a sample with about 60,000 distinct CDR3 sequences, about 3.5% of them seen once. What was sequenced was PBMCs. The receptor source for this set is a man aged 30 to 39 with multiple sclerosis.

The rearrangement joins TRBV7-9 to TRBJ2-1; 9 bases align to TRBD1. Losses at the gene ends were 9 bases for V and 6 bases for J; bases not matched to a gene: 12. This CDR3 is 15 amino acids long. Germline V CDR1 and CDR2: SEHNR, FQNEAQ (reference sequence). The CDR3 DNA is TGTGCCAGTAGTCTACAGGGGGCAGGGACCAATGAGCAGTTCTTC. This encodes CASSLQGAGTNEQFF.

This clonotype was detected many times. The gene calls are TRBV28 and TRBJ2-1; weak D call: TRBD2 (6 bases). The CDR3 consists of 14 residues. The V and J ends lost 5 bases and 3 bases respectively, with 11 bases between them. Germline-derived CDR1 and CDR2 are MDHEN and SYDVKM. The CDR3 loop is CASSPRLVYNEQFF. The CDR3 DNA reads TGTGCCAGCAGTCCACGACTAGTCTACAATGAGCAGTTCTTC.

The chain is built from TRBV30 and TRBJ1-1; tentatively, D is TRBD1 (5 bases). CDR3 length equals 13 residues. The V end was cut by 2 bases, the J end by 1 base, with 8 bases between. Germline V gene data show CDR1 as GTSNPN and CDR2 as SVGIG (reference sequence). Here the CDR3 DNA reads TGTGCCTGGAGTAAACAGGAGAACACTGAAGCTTTCTTT. Amino acid sequence: CAWSKQENTEAFF.

This clonotype came up many times. The rearrangement joins TRBV20-1 to TRBJ2-3, with 8 bases that match TRBD2. CDR3 size: 14 residues. CDR1 is DFQATT and CDR2 is SNEGSKA in the germline V gene (reference sequence). Trimming at V came to 5 bases and at J to 0 bases, leaving 4 bases not matched to a gene. This chain's CDR3 is CSAPRGGSTDTQYF. As DNA, the CDR3 is TGCAGTGCTCCCCGCGGGGGGAGCACAGATACGCAGTATTTT.

This clonotype was seen repeatedly, ten times or more. The rearrangement joins TRBV5-1 to TRBJ1-3; no definite D call. The germline V gene has CDR1 SGHRS and CDR2 YFSETQ. Trimming stripped 0 bases from V and 4 bases from J, with 2 bases between. The CDR3 consists of 12 residues. The CDR3 loop reads CASSLEGNTIYF. CDR3 in DNA: TGCGCCAGCAGCTTGGAAGGAAACACCATATATTTT.

This clonotype was counted at least ten times. The rearrangement joins TRBV20-1 to TRBJ1-1; tentatively, D is TRBD1 (5 bases). This CDR3 region has 12 residues. CDR1 and CDR2 (germline): DFQATT, SNEGSKA (reference sequence). The chain's CDR3 is CSADTRNTEAFF. The CDR3 nucleotides read TGCAGCGCGGACACAAGGAACACTGAAGCTTTCTTT.

This clonotype has ten or more counts. The gene calls are TRBV20-1 and TRBJ1-2; 10 nucleotides match TRBD1. From germline, CDR1 is DFQATT and CDR2 SNEGSKA (reference sequence). The CDR3 runs to 16 residues. V shed 0 bases and J 5 bases; nucleotides not matched to a gene: 9. CDR3 sequence: CSARDLGGGQGYGYTF. The CDR3 nucleotides are TGCAGTGCTAGAGATTTGGGGGGGGGACAGGGGTATGGCTACACCTTC.

This clonotype was seen ten or more times. The rearrangement links TRBV7-2 to TRBJ2-7, with 14 positions matching TRBD2. V shed 1 base and J 2 bases; nucleotides not matched to a gene: 7. The germline CDR1 and CDR2 sequences are SGHTA and FQGNSA. The CDR3 sequence is 18 residues long. CDR3 amino acids: CASSLVGLAGGSAYEQYF. The DNA of the CDR3 is TGTGCCAGCAGCTTAGTAGGACTAGCGGGAGGTTCAGCCTACGAGCAGTACTTC.

This clonotype was counted ten times or more. This chain connects TRBV5-1 to TRBJ1-4; 10 nucleotides match TRBD1. The V and J ends lost 4 bases and 5 bases, in that order; junction bases with no gene match: 8. The V gene's germline CDR1 is SGHRS and CDR2 YFSETQ. The CDR3 contains 16 residues. CDR3 loop: CASSLGPGQGNEKLFF. CDR3 sequence (DNA): TGCGCCAGCAGCCTGGGACCGGGACAGGGGAATGAAAAACTGTTTTTT. Full variable domain (rest looked up from reference TRBV5-1 and TRBJ1-4): KAGVTQTPRYLIKTRGQQVTLSCSPISGHRSVSWYQQTPGQGLQFLFEYFSETQRNKGNFPGRFSGRQFSNSRSEMNVSTLELGDSALYLCASSLGPGQGNEKLFFGSGTQLSVL.

This clonotype has at least ten counts. The V and J genes are TRBV6-6 and TRBJ1-1; no firm D call. With 4 bases removed from V and 8 bases from J, the gap between germline ends came to 11 bases. CDR1 and CDR2 from the germline V gene are MNHNY and SVGAGI (reference sequence). This CDR3 region has 12 residues. The CDR3 region has the DNA TGTGCCAGCAGTTCCGGGAAGCTAGAAGCTTTCTTT. Translating it yields CASSSGKLEAFF.

The V call is TRBV20-1, the J call TRBJ1-2, with TRBD1 identical over 12 bases. The CDR3 is 15 amino acids. The germline gives CDR1 DFQATT, CDR2 SNEGSKA (reference sequence). Unmatched junction bases numbered 10, after V lost 3 bases and J lost 8 bases. The CDR3 nucleotides are TGCAGTGCTAGCGCTCCGGGACAGGGGGCCGGAGGCTACACCTTC. The encoded protein is CSASAPGQGAGGYTF.